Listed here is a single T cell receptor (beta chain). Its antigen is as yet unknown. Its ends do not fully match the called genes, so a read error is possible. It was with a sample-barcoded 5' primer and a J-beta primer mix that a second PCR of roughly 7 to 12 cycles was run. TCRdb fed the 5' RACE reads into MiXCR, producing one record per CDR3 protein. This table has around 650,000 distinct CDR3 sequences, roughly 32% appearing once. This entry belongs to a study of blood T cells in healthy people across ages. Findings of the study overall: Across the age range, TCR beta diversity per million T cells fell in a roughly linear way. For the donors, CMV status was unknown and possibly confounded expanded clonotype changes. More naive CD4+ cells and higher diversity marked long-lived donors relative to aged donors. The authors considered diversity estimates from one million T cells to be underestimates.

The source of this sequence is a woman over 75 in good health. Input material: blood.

The CDR3 loop is CASIHRDPGELFF. CDR3 DNA sequence: TGTGCCAGCATCCACAGGGACCCCGGGGAACTGTTTTTT. The chain joins TRBV6-2 or TRBV6-3 to TRBJ2-2; possible D gene TRBD1, 6 bases. Germline assignment: CDR1 MNHEY and CDR2 SVGEGT. CDR3 length equals 13 residues.